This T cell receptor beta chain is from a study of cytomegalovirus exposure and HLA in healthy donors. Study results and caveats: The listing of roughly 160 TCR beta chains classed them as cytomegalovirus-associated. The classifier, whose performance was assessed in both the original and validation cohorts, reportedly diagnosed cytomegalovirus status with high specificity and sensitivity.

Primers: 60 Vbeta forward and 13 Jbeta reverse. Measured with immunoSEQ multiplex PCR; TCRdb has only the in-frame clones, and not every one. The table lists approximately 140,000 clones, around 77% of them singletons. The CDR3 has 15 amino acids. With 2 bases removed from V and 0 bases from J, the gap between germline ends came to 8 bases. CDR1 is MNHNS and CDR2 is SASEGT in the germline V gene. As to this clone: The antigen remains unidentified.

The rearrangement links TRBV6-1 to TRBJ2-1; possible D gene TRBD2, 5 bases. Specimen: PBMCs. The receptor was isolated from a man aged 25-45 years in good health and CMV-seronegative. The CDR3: CASSEMSGSYNEQFF. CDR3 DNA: TGTGCCAGCAGTGAAATGAGCGGCTCCTACAATGAGCAGTTCTTC.